These 18 T cell receptor beta chains came from one sample sequenced in a study of tumor-infiltrating lymphocytes in primary liver carcinoma. Joint extraction of RNA and DNA used about 17-31 mg of bulk tissue that was unsorted. Making TCR beta cDNA involved around 540 ng total RNA and a constant-region primer. Three rounds of nested multiplex PCR with slightly modified ARM-PCR produced TCR beta libraries. Researchers ran the first two PCR rounds for roughly 11 cycles each with TRBV1-TRBV30 forward primers and a C-beta reverse primer. TCRdb redid the calling of the multiplex PCR reads with MiXCR, one entry per CDR3 protein. This table holds some 110,000 distinct CDR3 sequences, roughly 80% found once. Sequencing was carried out using liver tumor tissue from sampling region 3. The subset: tumor region T3, left-lateral pole. These receptors were taken from a man between 35 and 55 years old with primary liver carcinoma and hepatitis B virus infection.

In this sample, this clonotype turned up once. One base away lies a much larger clone, so this may be a sequencing read error. This chain uses TRBV28 with TRBJ2-7; 8 nucleotides line up with TRBD2. The J segment lost 4 bases and the V segment lost 2 bases, leaving 7 bases of the junction unmatched. CDR1 and CDR2 from the germline V gene are MDHEN and SYDVKM. The CDR3 is made up of 15 amino acids. The CDR3 bases are TGTGCCAGCAGTTTAAGAGGTAGCGGGATGTACGAGCAGTACTTC. Translation: CASSLRGSGMYEQYF.

In the case of this clonotype: Germline and junction disagree at one end, which may indicate a read error. As DNA, the CDR3 is TGTGTCAGCAGCCTCCTGACAATCGGGAGTAATGATGAGCAGTTCTTC. Translating gives CVSSLLTIGSNDEQFF. The chain couples TRBV11-2 to TRBJ2-1; tentative D call: TRBD2 (6 bases). The CDR3 spans 16 residues. Germline lookup yields CDR1 SGHAT and CDR2 FQNNGV. The whole variable domain, remainder taken from reference TRBV11-2 and TRBJ2-1, is EAGVAQSPRYKIIEKRQSVAFWCNPISGHATLYWYQQILGQGPKLLIQFQNNGVVDDSQLPKDRFSAERLKGVDSTLKIQPAKLEDSAVYLCVSSLLTIGSNDEQFFGPGTRLTVL.

Worth noting for this clonotype: Compared with germline, one end of the junction differs, possibly owing to a read error. The rearrangement links TRBV6-2 or TRBV6-3 to TRBJ2-5; 9 bases match TRBD2. Germline CDR1 is MNHEY and CDR2 is SVGEGT. This CDR3 contains 15 residues. CDR3 sequence reads: CASSGLAKEEETQYF. CDR3 DNA sequence: TGTGCCAGCAGTGGACTAGCGAAAGAGGAAGAGACTCAGTACTTT.

A remark on this clonotype: The junction differs from germline at one of its ends, possibly a read error. The rearrangement uses TRBV5-6 and TRBJ2-5; tentative D call: TRBD2 (6 bases). CDR3 size: 13 residues. CDR1 and CDR2 (germline): SGHDT, YYEEEE. This CDR3 reads CASSPSSRETQYF. CDR3 nucleotide sequence: TGTGCCAGCAGCCCTAGCTCCCGGGAGACCCAGTACTTT.

This clonotype was detected ten times or more. The rearrangement joins TRBV28 to TRBJ2-7; the match to TRBD2 covers 11 bases. Germline CDR1 and CDR2: MDHEN and SYDVKM. This CDR3 has 13 residues. J gave up 6 bases and V 2 bases, and 0 bases lay outside the gene matches. Written as DNA, the CDR3 is TGTGCCAGCAGTTTAGGGACTAGCGGCGAGCAGTACTTC. As protein: CASSLGTSGEQYF.

In regard to this clonotype: One end of the junction fails to match germline, which may point to a read error. The genes are TRBV20-1 and TRBJ2-1; D possibly corresponds to TRBD1 (6 bases). The CDR3 sequence is 13 residues long. Per germline, CDR1 DFQATT and CDR2 SNEGSKA (reference sequence). As DNA, the CDR3 is TGCAGTGTTAGAGGGGGACGCCTCAATGAGCAGTTCTTC. This translates into CSVRGGRLNEQFF.

The table lists this clonotype with a count of one. The chain combines TRBV11-3 with TRBJ2-1; a possible D gene is TRBD1 (5 bases). CDR3 length: 14 amino acids. Germline loops: CDR1 SGHNT, CDR2 YENEEA. CDR3 DNA: TGTGTCATCAGCTTAGGGGTCAGCGACAATGAGCAGTTCTTC. It translates to CVISLGVSDNEQFF. Variable domain in full (rest from reference TRBV11-3 and TRBJ2-1): EAGVVQSPRYKIIEKKQPVAFWCNPISGHNTLYWYLQNLGQGPELLIRYENEEAVDDSQLPKDRFSAERLKGVDSTLKIQPAELGDSAVYLCVISLGVSDNEQFFGPGTRLTVL.

This clonotype has only a few counts. Possible read error: a much larger clone is one base away. The J gene is TRBJ1-1, the V gene TRBV30; no clear D. This CDR3 has 11 amino acids. Germline CDR1 is GTSNPN and CDR2 is SVGIG (reference sequence). Between the trimmed V and J ends, which lost 5 bases and 11 bases, there was a span of 15 bases. This chain's CDR3 is CAWDIGPGAFF. The CDR3 DNA follows: TGTGCCTGGGATATTGGGCCCGGGGCTTTCTTT.

This chain uses TRBV12-3 or TRBV12-4 with TRBJ2-2, with unresolved D. The CDR3 is 14 residues long. The V gene lost 9 bases and the J gene lost 1 base, with 12 bases spanning the gap. CDR3 nucleotides: TGTGCCAGGCGTGGTTACGGGAACACCGGGGAGCTGTTTTTT. It yields the protein CARRGYGNTGELFF.

Remarks on this clonotype: A junction end diverges from the germline sequence, so it may reflect a read error. The chain combines TRBV11-2 with TRBJ1-2; D possibly corresponds to TRBD1 (6 bases). CDR3 length: 13 amino acids. Per germline, CDR1 SGHAT and CDR2 FQNNGV. DNA of the CDR3: TGTGTCAGCAGCACTAACCCAGGGGAAGGCTACGCCTTC. It specifies CVSSTNPGEGYAF.

This clonotype was picked up one time. This may be a read error: a much more frequent sequence differs by one nucleotide. The chain is built from TRBV5-1 and TRBJ2-1, with TRBD2 matching 7 bases. CDR1 is SGHRS and CDR2 is YFSETQ in the germline V gene. The CDR3 loop spans 15 amino acids. This CDR3 reads CASSLEGTNYNELFF. The DNA for the CDR3 is TGCGCCAGCAGCTTGGAAGGGACTAACTACAATGAGCTGTTCTTC. The whole variable domain, remainder taken from reference TRBV5-1 and TRBJ2-1, is KAGVTQTPRYLIKTRGQQVTLSCSPISGHRSVSWYQQTPGQGLQFLFEYFSETQRNKGNFPGRFSGRQFSNSRSEMNVSTLELGDSALYLCASSLEGTNYNELFFGPGTRLTVL.

In its sample, this clonotype is medium-sized. The chain joins TRBV11-3 to TRBJ2-3; D possibly corresponds to TRBD2 (6 bases). CDR1 SGHNT and CDR2 YENEEA come from the germline V gene. Deletions cut 5 bases from V and 1 base from J, with 13 bases between. CDR3 length: 15 amino acids. CDR3 sequence: CASSPGGGGTDTQYF. CDR3 DNA: TGTGCCAGCAGCCCTGGGGGAGGTGGCACAGATACGCAGTATTTT.

As regards this clonotype: One end of the junction is discordant with germline, which a read error may explain. The chain employs TRBV5-1 and TRBJ1-1; possible D gene TRBD1, 5 bases. The CDR3 covers 15 residues. CDR1 and CDR2 (germline): SGHRS, YFSETQ. The CDR3 is CASSELGATNTKAFF. DNA for the CDR3: TGCGCCAGCAGCGAATTAGGGGCTACGAACACTAAAGCTTTCTTT.

Turning to this clonotype: A junction boundary mismatches the germline segment, possibly from a read error. The genes are TRBV11-1 and TRBJ1-5, with 10 bases matching TRBD1. Germline-derived CDR1 and CDR2 are SGHAT and FQDESV (reference sequence). This CDR3 has 15 amino acids. CDR3 sequence (DNA): TGTACCAGCAGCTCTGGACAGGGGGATAACCAGCCCCAGCATTTT. Translation: CTSSSGQGDNQPQHF.

As regards this clonotype: This clone may be a read error of a much larger clone one base away. The chain has TRBV28 and TRBJ1-1; D is perhaps TRBD1 (5 bases). CDR1 MDHEN and CDR2 SYDVKM come from the germline V gene. There are 15 residues in the CDR3. CDR3 region: CTSNRGGSMNTEAFF. CDR3 sequence (DNA): TGTACCAGCAATCGGGGGGGGAGCATGAACACTGAAGCTTTCTTT.

This clonotype was counted many times. This chain joins TRBV29-1 and TRBJ1-2; the match to TRBD1 covers 7 bases. The CDR3 is 13 residues long. The germline CDR1 and CDR2 sequences are SQVTM and ANQGSEA. V was clipped by 5 bases and J by 5 bases; unmatched bases: 8. CDR3 coding DNA: TGCAGCGTTCGGTACACAGGGGATTATGGCTACACCTTC. Translating it yields CSVRYTGDYGYTF.

In the case of this clonotype: One end of the junction fails to match germline, which may point to a read error. The chain joins TRBV4-2 to TRBJ2-1; 10 bases are shared with TRBD2. Germline CDR1 is LGHNA and CDR2 is YNFKEQ. The CDR3 is 15 residues long. This CDR3 reads CASCQVASGSNEQFF. For the CDR3, the DNA is TGTGCCAGCTGCCAAGTAGCTAGCGGGAGTAATGAGCAGTTCTTC.

Points on this clonotype: The conserved phenylalanine or tryptophan normally closing the CDR3 is absent here, so this likely arose from a read error. The rearrangement uses TRBV4-3 and TRBJ1-3, with 9 bases aligning to TRBD1. Germline loops: CDR1 LGHNA, CDR2 YSLEER. The CDR3 totals 16 residues. This CDR3 reads CASNQAATGGGNTIYL. CDR3 in DNA: TGCGCCAGCAACCAAGCCGCGACAGGGGGTGGAAACACCATATATTTA.